Only a few counts were recorded for the clone carrying this TCR beta chain. What it binds is unknown. cDNA synthesis used the whole RNA isolate, giving expressed TCRB sequences. Naive, central memory and regulatory T cell samples averaged around 3.5 million immunoSEQ reads each. Method: immunoSEQ multiplex PCR; TCRdb's copy keeps in-frame clones and lacks some. Among almost 350,000 clones listed, around a fifth were seen once. The data originate from a study of beta chain features in type 1 diabetes. Study-wide background: The samples had 90 million to 130 million sorted cells examined in all.

Study-level results: In the patient group, naive, central memory and Treg TCRB repertoires seemed more alike than in the healthy donor group.

In all sorted populations, purity surpassed 95%. CDR3 length equals 17 residues. Germline values: CDR1 GTSNPN, CDR2 SVGIG (reference sequence). J gave up 1 base and V 5 bases, and 13 bases lay outside the gene matches. This receptor was obtained from a woman under 30 in good health. The chain has TRBV30 and TRBJ2-3, with TRBD2 identical over 9 bases. The sequenced sample was naive CD4+ T cells from blood. The CDR3 reads CAWGLSGSRIGTDTQYF. The CDR3 bases are TGTGCCTGGGGTCTTAGCGGGAGTCGGATCGGCACAGATACGCAGTATTTT.